This T cell receptor beta chain was recovered during a study of blood T cell repertoires in COVID-19 (dated by TCRdb to 2018 to 2020). For the wider study: Collaborator samples came from the United States, Italy and Spain and covered acute and convalescent phases of COVID-19. Where available, HLA class I and class II types were taken from metadata supplied by the sample provider and were not determined by assay-based typing. The samples were drawn from the first 160 participants of the ongoing ImmuneRACE study and from 1,254 subjects provided by 6 global collaborators. The material from the prospective study consisted of cDNA or gDNA derived from T cells, B-cell-depleted T cells, or PBMCs. The dataset comprised deeply sampled blood TCRbeta repertoires from subjects exposed to, actively infected with, or recovered from COVID-19. The repertoires were released in a freely available public database meant as a resource for research on the immune response to SARS-CoV-2. A de-identified subject ID, COVID-19 status, age in years and sex were almost always included in the sample metadata.

At the junction V is shortened by 8 bases and J by 4 bases; bases outside the gene matches: 6. Including cysteine and phenylalanine, the CDR3 has 13 amino acids. Kept here is only the CDR3 DNA, which spans 39 bases and is read in frame from base 1. The germline V gene specifies WSHSY as CDR1 and SAAADI as CDR2. What the authors observed across the whole study: The quantity of clinical and demographic metadata differed by source and by participant and was supplied without curation.

TCRbeta CDR3 regions were amplified from genomic DNA by means of the immunoSEQ Assay, a bias-controlled multiplex PCR. Under the source paper's analysis protocol: Within the assay, amplification of reference gene primers was used to estimate how many nucleated cells each sample contained. To quantify the absolute abundance of each unique TCRbeta CDR3 rearrangement, sequence reads were collapsed and filtered. For each sample, productive Simpson clonality was calculated by taking the square root of Simpson's diversity index across productive rearrangements. Held by TCRdb, this immuneACCESS table contains in-frame sequences only and omits some clones. Under half of the omission traces to an unresolved V gene where checked; the cause of the rest is unknown. The DNA gave D and trimming, while V, J and clone size come from that table. The sample table contains 150,000 to 200,000 clones; only one count was recorded for around 83% of them. Approximately 2.9% of the sample comes from the top ten.

For this clone: Its antigen is still unknown. The sample holds no much larger clone one base away, and base qualities are not on file.

Whole blood was collected in K2EDTA tubes by collaborating institutions according to the institutions' own protocols. For TCRbeta analysis, collaborators shipped samples in one of three forms: frozen whole blood, isolated PBMCs, or DNA extracted from either of those sample types. The TCR sequence derives from a woman in her 30s with active or convalescent COVID-19. Sequencing input: peripheral blood. This receptor chain uses TRBV10-2 and TRBJ2-7; 9 junctional bases match TRBD2. The CDR3 is CASRTSDTYEQYF. In nucleotides, the sequence is TGCGCCAGCCGGACTAGCGATACTTACGAGCAGTACTTC.